This T cell receptor beta chain was identified during a study of cytomegalovirus exposure and HLA in healthy donors (dated by TCRdb to the late 2010s). For context, the study as a whole: According to an earlier analysis of several hundred of the donors, some 170 million T cells yielded 117 million unique TCR beta sequences and approximately 300 Gb of sequence data. Donor age, sex, ethnicity and CMV serostatus were compiled alongside the repertoire data. A few DR-DQ haplotypes were treated as single units for association and clustering because of strong linkage in the cohort. In an earlier analysis of several hundred of the donors, high-throughput TCR beta sequencing was used to judge whether each TCR beta V gene segment behaved as functional or pseudogenic. Among about 370 genotyped donors of the cohort, an average of around 240,000 unique TCR beta nucleotide sequences was sequenced per donor, of which about 19% were non-productive. The later analysis used no new phenotypic data to find candidate immune exposures, relying instead on TCR beta sequences and their occurrence across donors. A later genetic analysis took genome-wide SNP genotypes for about 65% of the 666 donors and used that subset as a discovery cohort. Of the 300 to 500 genotyped donors, less than 85% were placed in the genetic ancestry cluster associated with self-reported Caucasian donors. The study combined high-throughput TCR immunosequencing, statistical association of individual TCRs with disease status, and machine learning to predict cytomegalovirus infection status. Roughly 310 gigabases of sequencing data and 70 million to 85 million unique TCR sequences were included in an early release covering about 620 HLA-typed donors. The T cell repertoires of several hundred subjects were profiled by immunosequencing and related to cytomegalovirus serostatus. Every discovery cohort repertoire had been produced on one sequencing platform. Typing coverage varied by locus: roughly 620-640 donors for A, B, C, DRB1 and DQB1; some 520 for DQA1; over 600 for DPA1; 450 to 480 for DPB1. The study aimed to test whether signatures of past pathogen exposure could be identified by cataloging public T cell receptors. In a later analysis, previously published TCR beta repertoires from hundreds of donors were re-analyzed and high-resolution HLA genotyping was added so that TCR occurrence patterns could be studied. Along with the roughly 700-subject first cohort, a separate validation cohort of more than 90 different subjects was used. HLA typing included class I and class II loci at four-digit resolution. What the study reported, not specific to this receptor: According to a later genetic analysis, donors in an Asian-associated ancestry cluster had fewer N-insertions in productive TCRs than the roughly 700-donor mean. According to a later analysis, most CMV-associated TCR beta chains appeared to be HLA-restricted, and the HLA associations seemed to be driven largely by CMV exposure. Linkage disequilibrium might explain the correlated functional status among segregating V segments, but an unknown experimental factor could not be ruled out. The study gave a list of about 160 TCR beta chains associated with cytomegalovirus. The authors suggested that the approach could potentially be generalized to other disease states and immunological phenotypes. Assigning TCR associations to individual alleles was difficult when HLA alleles, especially DR and DQ, strongly co-occurred. At a false discovery rate of 0.05, a later analysis linked approximately 18,000 TCR beta sequences to specific HLA alleles. A cluster of highly shared sequence variants was judged likely to be a technical artifact of the sequencing pipeline. A later analysis found that TCR association rates varied across HLA loci, with DRB1 alleles showing the most associated TCRs and HLA-C alleles the fewest. In a later analysis, HLA-associated TCR beta chains showed more clonal expansion and lower generation probabilities than non-associated chains that were equally common. For the cohort, immune exposure information was limited to CMV serostatus. Three of the identified cytomegalovirus-associated TCR beta chains were confirmed in vitro to be specific for cytomegalovirus antigens. Roughly uniform sequencing depth across donors was assumed in presence/absence analyses, although this assumption may not hold. A further reported finding was that TCR beta sequences accurately predicted the HLA-A and HLA-B alleles for most subjects in the first cohort. Some IMGT-functional V segments, including TRBV6-2 and TRBV6-3, could not be distinguished by the 87-base-pair reads and were therefore excluded. An earlier analysis of around 540 of the donors showed that most TCR beta V segments appeared in productive rearrangements either about 87% or about 30% of the time, which broadly matched IMGT annotations. V-gene and J-gene trimming of TCR beta chains was associated with a missense DCLRE1C variant in a later genetic analysis, and the association was replicated in an independent cohort. The classifier was reported to diagnose cytomegalovirus status with high specificity and sensitivity in both the original and validation cohorts. According to a later analysis, parvovirus B19, influenza, CMV and Epstein-Barr virus appeared linked to several top co-occurrence clusters. Because some donors lacked HLA typing at each locus, the association tests relied only on the typed subset. Most TCR sequences were seen in very few donors, while some public TCRs were found in many individuals. The cohort was sequenced for TCR beta chains only, and without alpha or paired-chain data the features that could be detected were limited. Because counts were too low, about 15 rarely observed V segments, including chromosome 9 orphons, were left out of the earlier analysis of 587 of the donors.

The cohort was made up of 500 to 800 healthy bone marrow donors. Cohort members were all nominally healthy when sampled, although unrecorded immune exposures were likely present. The donor tested CMV seronegative and was one of the 352 seronegative cohort members. A peripheral blood sample was collected from each donor, and TCR beta sequencing was performed on peripheral blood mononuclear cells. The Qiagen DNeasy Blood Extraction Kit was used to extract genomic DNA from the blood cell samples. As regards this clone: Its antigen is still unknown. Within one base of it there is no much larger clone, and no base qualities were kept.

Trimming takes 5 bases off V and 2 bases off J; junction bases not matched to a gene: 6. The CDR3 covers 16 residues, taking in both the cysteine and the phenylalanine. Only the CDR3 part of the read is kept: 48 bases, read in frame from the first base. The germline V gene (reference sequence) yields LNHDA for CDR1 and SQIVND for CDR2. To prepare the library, the immunoSEQ multiplex PCR assay was applied. The multiplex PCR relied on a mix of 60 forward primers for TCR Vbeta segments and 13 reverse primers for TCR Jbeta segments. Amplification of the CDR3 region of rearranged TCR beta genes was performed with a multiplex PCR assay on genomic DNA. The amplified TCR beta libraries were sequenced on the Illumina HiSeq System as 87-base-pair reads. The source study handled its data this way. A later analysis tallied about 77 million unique TCR beta chains across the 650 to 750 repertoires, and roughly 11 million of those chains were shared by two or more donors. Raw reads were error-corrected and collapsed into unique sequences by a nearest-neighbor algorithm in which closely related sequences were merged to remove PCR and sequencing errors. Alignment of CDR3 sequences to IMGT reference sequences was used to assign V, D and J gene segments. For a sequence to be retained, at least a six-nucleotide match to both a V gene segment and a J gene segment was required. Rearrangements were classified as productive when the CDR3 lacked stop codons and remained in frame with V and J, and all other rearrangements were classified as non-productive. CDR3 was defined by IMGT convention, running from the second conserved V-encoded cysteine to the conserved J-encoded phenylalanine. In an earlier analysis of around 570 of the donors, sequences lacking an unambiguous match to a single V gene segment were excluded. An earlier analysis of a few hundred of the donors classified V segments as functional when productive rearrangements were above 56.7% and as segregating when the standard deviation between donors was above 5%. To diagnose cytomegalovirus status from the catalog of TCR beta chain sequences, a statistical classification framework was built. In a later analysis, TCR nucleotide sequences were compared against IMGT/GENE-DB human TR gene sequences so that V and J genes could be assigned. The TCRdist pipeline was used in a later analysis to assign CDR3 sequences and most-parsimonious VDJ recombination scenarios. In a later analysis, each TCR beta chain was defined by its CDR3 amino acid sequence together with its V-gene family, and reads without a unique V-gene family were excluded. As a way to deal with suspected cross-contamination and a sequencing artifact, a later analysis dropped nearly 600 nucleotide sequences that were highly shared and had low generation probability. In a later analysis, a clonal expansion index was calculated for each public chain from normalized within-repertoire ranks of inferred template counts. In a later analysis, generation probabilities were computed with a VDJ recombination model fitted to out-of-frame rearrangements, and the resulting probabilities were checked against IGoR. In a later analysis, TCR-TCR, TCR-HLA and TCR-CMV co-occurrence was scored with hypergeometric tests, and a repertoire-size bias correction was applied to TCR pairs. A later analysis estimated false discovery rates by permuting HLA or CMV assignments 20 times. In a later analysis, co-occurring TCRs were grouped using DBSCAN, with TCRdist sequence similarity added in when clustering inside HLA-allele-positive subsets. Repertoires with fewer than 30,000 or more than 120,000 public chains were left out of co-occurrence clustering, as were a few repertoires with anomalous nucleotide sharing. Held by TCRdb, this immuneACCESS table contains in-frame sequences only and omits some clones. Under half of the omission traces to an unresolved V gene where checked; the cause of the rest is unknown. That table is the source of V, J and clone size, and D and trimming were worked out from the DNA. The sample data list about 180,000 clones, and around 80% of these were observed just once. The ten largest clonotypes hold approximately 0.47% of the sample.

Sequenced input: PBMCs. This sequence uses TRBV19 and TRBJ1-3; 10 bases in the middle match TRBD1. This sequence was found in a woman between 45 and 60 years old in good health and CMV-seronegative. This receptor has the CDR3 CASSETGTGAGNTIYF. The DNA reads TGTGCCAGTAGTGAAACAGGGACAGGGGCTGGAAACACCATATATTTT.